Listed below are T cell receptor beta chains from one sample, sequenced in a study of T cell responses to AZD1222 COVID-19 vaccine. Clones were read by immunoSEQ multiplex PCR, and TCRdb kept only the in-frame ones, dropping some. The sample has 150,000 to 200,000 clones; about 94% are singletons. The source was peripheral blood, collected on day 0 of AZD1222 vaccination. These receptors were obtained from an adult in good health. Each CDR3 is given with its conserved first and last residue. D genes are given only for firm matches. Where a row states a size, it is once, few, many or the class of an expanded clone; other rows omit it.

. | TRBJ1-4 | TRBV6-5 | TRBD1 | TGTGCCAGCACCCGACAGGGGGGGGAGGAAAAACTGTTTTTT | CASTRQGGEEKLFF
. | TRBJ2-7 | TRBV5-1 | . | TGCGCCAGCAGCTTGGGGGCTAGCCGAGAGCAGTACTTC | CASSLGASREQYF
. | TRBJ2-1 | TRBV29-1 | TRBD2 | TGCAGCGTTTACGTCGGGGGGAGCTATGGCTATGAGCAGTTCTTC | CSVYVGGSYGYEQFF
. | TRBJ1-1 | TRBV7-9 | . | TGTGCCAGCAGCTTAGGGGTCTGGGTTGAAGCTTTCTTT | CASSLGVWVEAFF
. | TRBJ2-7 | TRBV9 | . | TGTGCCAGCAGCGTAGCTGACTTCGGTTACGAGCAGTACTTC | CASSVADFGYEQYF
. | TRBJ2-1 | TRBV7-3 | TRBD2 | TGTGCCAGCAGCCCACGGACTAGCGGGAGTCGGGATGAGCAGTTCTTC | CASSPRTSGSRDEQFF
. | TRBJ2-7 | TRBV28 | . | TGTGCCAGCAGTTTTGGGGGGGCCGACGAGCAGTACTTC | CASSFGGADEQYF
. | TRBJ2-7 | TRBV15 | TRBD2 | TGTGCCACCAGCAGAGAGAGGCTAGCGGGGACCTACGAGCAGTACTTC | CATSRERLAGTYEQYF
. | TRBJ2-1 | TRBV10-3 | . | TGTGCCATCAGTGACACCAATGAGCAGTTCTTC | CAISDTNEQFF
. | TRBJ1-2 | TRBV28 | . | TGTGCCAGCAGTCTTACGGCCGGGATCTATGGCTACACCTTC | CASSLTAGIYGYTF
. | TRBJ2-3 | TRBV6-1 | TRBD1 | TGTGCCAGCAGTGGGGTTAGGCAGGGACAGACAGATACGCAGTATTTT | CASSGVRQGQTDTQYF
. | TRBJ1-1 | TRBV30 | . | TGTGCCTGGGAAACAGGGATGAGAACTGAAGCTTTCTTT | CAWETGMRTEAFF
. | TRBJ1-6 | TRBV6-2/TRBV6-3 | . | TGTGCCAGCAGTTACCAACAGCGGGGCCCCCTCCACTTT | CASSYQQRGPLHF
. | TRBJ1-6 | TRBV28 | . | TGTGCCAGCAGTTCCCTTGGGGGTCTTTATAATTCACCCCTCCACTTT | CASSSLGGLYNSPLHF
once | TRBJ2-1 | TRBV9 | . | TGTGCCAGCAGCGTAGGCCCGGGGCCCGTAATCTTC | CASSVGPGPVIF
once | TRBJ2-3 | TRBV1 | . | TGCACCAGCAGCCAAGCAGGGGGTTTGGGCGGGACCAGCACAGATACGCAGTATTTT | CTSSQAGGLGGTSTDTQYF
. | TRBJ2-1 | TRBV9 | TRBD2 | TGTGCCAGCAGCGTAGGGACTAGCGGGAGTCATGAGCAGTTCTTC | CASSVGTSGSHEQFF
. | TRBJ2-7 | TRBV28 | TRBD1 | TGTGCCAGCAGTGGACAGGTTTTATCTACCTACGAGCAGTACTTC | CASSGQVLSTYEQYF
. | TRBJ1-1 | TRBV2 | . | TGTGCCAACGGGACACCGGATGAAGCTTTCTTT | CANGTPDEAFF
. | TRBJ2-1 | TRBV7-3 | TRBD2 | TGTGCCAGCAGCTTAAGAGGAGCGGGGGACGGCTCCTACAATGAGCAGTTCTTC | CASSLRGAGDGSYNEQFF
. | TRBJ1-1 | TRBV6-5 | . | TGTGCCAGCAGTTACTTTGGAGCCCTGAACACTGAAGCTTTCTTT | CASSYFGALNTEAFF
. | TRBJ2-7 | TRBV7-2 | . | TGTGCCAGCAGCTTAGCGTCTCAGGGTGGATACGAGCAGTACTTC | CASSLASQGGYEQYF
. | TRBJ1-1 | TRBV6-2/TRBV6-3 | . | TGTGCCAGCAGTTACTCTCAGGGTATGAGAGAGAGGACTGAAGCTTTCTTT | CASSYSQGMRERTEAFF
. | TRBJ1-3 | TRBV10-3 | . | TGTGCCATCACCGGAGAGATTTTGGGAAACACCATATATTTT | CAITGEILGNTIYF
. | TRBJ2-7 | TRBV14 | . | TGTGCCAGCAGCCAAGATCAAAGGAGCTCCTACGAGCAGTACTTC | CASSQDQRSSYEQYF
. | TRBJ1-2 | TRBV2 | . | TGTGCCAGCAGTGAAAGATTGAACGGGTTCTATGGCTACACCTTC | CASSERLNGFYGYTF
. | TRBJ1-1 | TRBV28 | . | TGTGCCAGCAGTTTATTAGGGCTGAACACTGAAGCTTTCTTT | CASSLLGLNTEAFF
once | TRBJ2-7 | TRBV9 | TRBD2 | TGTGCCAGCAGCCCACTGGGCGGGAGTTCCTACGAGCAGTACTTC | CASSPLGGSSYEQYF
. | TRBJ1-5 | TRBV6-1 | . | TGTGCCAGCAGTGAAGCTGGGGGGAGCAATCAGCCCCAGCATTTT | CASSEAGGSNQPQHF
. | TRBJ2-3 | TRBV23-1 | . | TGCGCCAGCAGTCAATCGGGGCAGGGCAAAGGAGATACGCAGTATTTT | CASSQSGQGKGDTQYF
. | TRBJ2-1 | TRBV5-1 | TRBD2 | TGCGCCAGCAGCTTAGCGGGAGTGGTCTACAATGAGCAGTTCTTC | CASSLAGVVYNEQFF
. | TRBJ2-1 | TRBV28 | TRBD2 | TGTGCCAGCAGTTTAAAACTAGCGGGACCTACACCCTCCAGGTATGAGCAGTTCTTC | CASSLKLAGPTPSRYEQFF
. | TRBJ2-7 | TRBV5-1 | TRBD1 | TGCGCCAGCAGCTTGAGGTGGGACAGGGGTCCGGCTTCCTACGAGCAGTACTTC | CASSLRWDRGPASYEQYF
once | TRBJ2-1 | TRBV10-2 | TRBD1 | TGCGCCAGCAGGGCCGGGACAGGGAGGGCCAATGAGCAGTTCTTC | CASRAGTGRANEQFF
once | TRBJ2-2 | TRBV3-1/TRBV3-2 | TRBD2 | TGTGCCAGCAGCCGGAATAGCGGGAGTTCCACCGGGGAGCTGTTTTTT | CASSRNSGSSTGELFF
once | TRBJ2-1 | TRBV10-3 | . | TGTGCCATCAGTGTGTCTGTCCCAAGCTCCTACAATGAGCAGTTCTTC | CAISVSVPSSYNEQFF
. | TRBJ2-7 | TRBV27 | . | TGTGCCAGCAGCCGGGATCTTTACGAGCAGTACTTC | CASSRDLYEQYF
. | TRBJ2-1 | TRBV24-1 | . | TGTGCCACCAGTGATTCCGGGGTCTCCTACAATGAGCAGTTCTTC | CATSDSGVSYNEQFF